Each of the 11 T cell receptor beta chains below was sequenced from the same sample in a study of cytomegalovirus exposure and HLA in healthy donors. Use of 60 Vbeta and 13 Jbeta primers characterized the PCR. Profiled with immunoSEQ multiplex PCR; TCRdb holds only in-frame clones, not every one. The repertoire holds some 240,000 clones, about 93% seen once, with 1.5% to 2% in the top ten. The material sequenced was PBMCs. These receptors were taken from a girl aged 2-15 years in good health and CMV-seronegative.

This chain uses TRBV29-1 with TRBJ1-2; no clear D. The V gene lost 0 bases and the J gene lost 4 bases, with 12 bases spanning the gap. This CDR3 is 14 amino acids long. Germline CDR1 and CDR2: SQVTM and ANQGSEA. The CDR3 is CSVEDRDIRYGYTF. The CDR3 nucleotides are TGCAGCGTTGAAGATCGGGATATACGCTATGGCTACACCTTC.

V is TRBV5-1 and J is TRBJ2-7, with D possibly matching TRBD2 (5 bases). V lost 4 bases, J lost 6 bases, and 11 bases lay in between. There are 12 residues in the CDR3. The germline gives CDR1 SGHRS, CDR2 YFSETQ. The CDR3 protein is CASSREAGEQYF. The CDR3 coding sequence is TGCGCCAGCAGCCGAGAGGCGGGCGAGCAGTACTTC.

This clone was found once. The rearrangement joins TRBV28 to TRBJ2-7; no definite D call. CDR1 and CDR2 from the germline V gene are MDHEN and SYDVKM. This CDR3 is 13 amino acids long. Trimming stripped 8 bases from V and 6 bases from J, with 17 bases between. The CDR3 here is CASSLPAQVEQYF. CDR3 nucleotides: TGTGCCAGCTCCCTGCCAGCCCAGGTCGAGCAGTACTTC.

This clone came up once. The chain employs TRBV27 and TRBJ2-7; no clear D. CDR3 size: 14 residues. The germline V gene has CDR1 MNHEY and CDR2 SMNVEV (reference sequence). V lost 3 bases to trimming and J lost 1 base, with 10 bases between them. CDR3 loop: CASSFRSPSYEQYF. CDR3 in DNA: TGTGCCAGCAGTTTCAGGTCCCCGTCCTACGAGCAGTACTTC.

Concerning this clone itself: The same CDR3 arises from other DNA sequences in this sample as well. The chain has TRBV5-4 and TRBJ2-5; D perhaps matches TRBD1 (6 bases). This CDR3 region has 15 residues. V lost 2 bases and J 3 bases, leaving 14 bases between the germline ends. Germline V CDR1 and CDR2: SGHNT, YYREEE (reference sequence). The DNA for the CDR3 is TGTGCCAGCAGCTTAAAGGGGGTGGGTAAAGAGACCCAGTACTTC. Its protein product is CASSLKGVGKETQYF.

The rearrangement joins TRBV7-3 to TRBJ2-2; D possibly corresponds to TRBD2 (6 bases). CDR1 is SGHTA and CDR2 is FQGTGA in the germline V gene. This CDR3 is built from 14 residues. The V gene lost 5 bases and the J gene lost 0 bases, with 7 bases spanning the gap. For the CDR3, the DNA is TGTGCCAGCAGCGCGGGGCCGAACACCGGGGAGCTGTTTTTT. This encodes CASSAGPNTGELFF. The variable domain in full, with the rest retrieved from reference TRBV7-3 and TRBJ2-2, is GAGVSQTPSNKVTEKGKYVELRCDPISGHTALYWYRQSLGQGPEFLIYFQGTGAADDSGLPNDRFFAVRPEGSVSTLKIQRTERGDSAVYLCASSAGPNTGELFFGEGSRLTVL.

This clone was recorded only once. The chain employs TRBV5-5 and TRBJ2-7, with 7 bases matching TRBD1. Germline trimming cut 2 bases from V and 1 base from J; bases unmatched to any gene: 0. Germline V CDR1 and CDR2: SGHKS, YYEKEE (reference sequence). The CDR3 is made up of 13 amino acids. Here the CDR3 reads CASSLQGSYEQYF. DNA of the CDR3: TGTGCCAGCAGCTTACAGGGGTCCTACGAGCAGTACTTC.

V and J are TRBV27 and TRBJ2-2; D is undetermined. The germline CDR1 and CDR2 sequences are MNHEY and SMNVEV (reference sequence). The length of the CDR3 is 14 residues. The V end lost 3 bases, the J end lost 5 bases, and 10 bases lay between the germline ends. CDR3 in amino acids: CASSFADPTGELFF. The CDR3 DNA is TGTGCCAGCAGTTTCGCGGATCCTACCGGGGAGCTGTTTTTT.

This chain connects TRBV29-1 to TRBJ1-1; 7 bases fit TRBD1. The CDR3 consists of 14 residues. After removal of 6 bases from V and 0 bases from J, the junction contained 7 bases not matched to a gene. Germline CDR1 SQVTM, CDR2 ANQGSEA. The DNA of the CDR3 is TGCAGCGTAGAGAACAGGGGAATGAACACTGAAGCTTTCTTT. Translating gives CSVENRGMNTEAFF.

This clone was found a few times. The CDR3 nucleotides are TGTGCCATCAGTGAGTCGACGGGCCTAGCGGGAGGGTTCACAGATACGCAGTATTTT. Translated: CAISESTGLAGGFTDTQYF. V gene TRBV10-3 combines with J gene TRBJ2-3, with 12 bases that match TRBD2. There are 19 residues in the CDR3. Germline V gene sequence: CDR1 ENHRY, CDR2 SYGVKD. J gave up 2 bases and V 0 bases, and 9 bases lay outside the gene matches.

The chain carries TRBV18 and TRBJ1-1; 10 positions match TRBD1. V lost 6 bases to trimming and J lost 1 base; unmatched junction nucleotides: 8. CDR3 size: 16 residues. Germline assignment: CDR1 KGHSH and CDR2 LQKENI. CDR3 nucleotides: TGTGCCAGCTCGCCGACAGGGGGCGGTGAGAACACTGAAGCTTTCTTT. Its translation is CASSPTGGGENTEAFF.